A single sample is the source of the 16 T cell receptor beta chains below, sequenced in a study of regulatory T cells in long-lasting Graves disease. As for time point: newly diagnosed GD, antithyroid drugs for less than 3 months. PBMCs were the source of the RNA used for TCR sequencing. HTBI primers from iRepertoire and Arm-PCR of CDR3 regions yielded the TCR beta libraries. MiXCR, run by TCRdb on the multiplex PCR reads, gives a single entry per CDR3 protein. This table holds fewer than 350,000 distinct CDR3 sequences, roughly 18% found once. The starting material was peripheral blood mononuclear cells (PBMCs), obtained at new diagnosis, from a patient treated with antithyroid drugs. Source of these receptors: a female donor with Graves disease.

Only a few counts were recorded for this clonotype. Just one base apart from a much larger clone, this may be a read error. This chain connects TRBV6-1 to TRBJ1-1; the D gene is possibly TRBD1 (5 bases). Germline CDR1 reads MNHNS; CDR2 reads SASEGT. The CDR3 is 18 amino acids. Trimming took off 6 bases at V and 2 bases at J, with 25 bases between the two ends. The CDR3, as DNA: TGTGCCAGCAGGTGGGACCGGGACGACCAAGCCTTAAACACTGAAGCTTTCTTT. Protein product: CASRWDRDDQALNTEAFF.

This clonotype was detected many times. The chain couples TRBV13 to TRBJ1-2; possibly TRBD1 for D (5 bases). The CDR3 contains 13 residues. The germline gives CDR1 PRHDT, CDR2 FYEKMQ (reference sequence). Trimming left V 4 bases short and J 6 bases short, with 12 bases between. The CDR3 sequence is CASSSNRGDGYTF. The CDR3 coding sequence is TGTGCCAGCAGCTCAAACCGGGGGGATGGCTACACCTTC. Filled out from reference TRBV13 and TRBJ1-2, the complete variable domain reads AAGVIQSPRHLIKEKRETATLKCYPIPRHDTVYWYQQGPGQDPQFLISFYEKMQSDKGSIPDRFSAQQFSDYHSELNMSSLELGDSALYFCASSSNRGDGYTFGSGTRLTVV.

Details on this clonotype: With a much larger clone just one base away, this may be a read error. The CDR3 does not end in the conserved phenylalanine or tryptophan, so this is likely a read error. V and J are TRBV6-2 or TRBV6-3 and TRBJ2-3; the match to TRBD2 covers 11 bases. The CDR3 loop spans 20 amino acids. V lost 8 bases and J lost 0; bases outside the gene matches: 19. Germline-derived CDR1 and CDR2 are MNHEY and SVGEGT. The CDR3 sequence: CASRKGLTSGSGSSTDTQYL. CDR3 bases: TGTGCCAGCCGAAAGGGCCTAACTAGCGGGAGTGGGTCGAGCACAGATACGCAGTATCTT.

The rearrangement links TRBV10-3 to TRBJ1-4, with a possible D match to TRBD1 (5 bases). The germline V gene encodes CDR1 ENHRY and CDR2 SYGVKD. This CDR3 contains 14 residues. The V end was cut by 4 bases, the J end by 8 bases, with 14 bases between. Written as DNA, the CDR3 is TGTGCCATCAGTGCCCAGGGTAGAGGGGAAAAACTGTTTTTT. Its protein is CAISAQGRGEKLFF.

The chain couples TRBV7-6 to TRBJ2-7, with D perhaps TRBD1 or TRBD2 (5 bases each). Germline-derived CDR1 and CDR2 are SGHVS and FNYEAQ. V lost 1 base and J 2 bases, leaving 15 bases between the germline ends. This CDR3 spans 16 amino acids. For the CDR3, the DNA is TGTGCCAGCAGCTTAGGGAGTGCATTGGGGGCCTACGAGCAGTACTTC. Residues: CASSLGSALGAYEQYF. Full variable domain (outside the CDR3, taken from reference TRBV7-6 and TRBJ2-7): GAGVSQSPRYKVTKRGQDVALRCDPISGHVSLYWYRQALGQGPEFLTYFNYEAQQDKSGLPNDRFSAERPEGSISTLTIQRTEQRDSAMYRCASSLGSALGAYEQYFGPGTRLTVT.

This clonotype was observed many times. The V gene is TRBV5-6, the J gene TRBJ2-3; 9 bases align to TRBD1. Germline assignment: CDR1 SGHDT and CDR2 YYEEEE. The V segment lost 4 bases and the J segment 1 base; nucleotides outside the gene matches: 4. This CDR3 region has 15 residues. CDR3 bases: TGTGCCAGCAGCGAAACAGGGGGCGGCACAGATACGCAGTATTTT. Encoded protein: CASSETGGGTDTQYF.

The chain joins TRBV5-1 to TRBJ2-6; D gene uncertain. The CDR3 length is 16 residues. Germline V CDR1 and CDR2: SGHRS, YFSETQ. With 4 bases removed from V and 1 base from J, the gap between germline ends came to 12 bases. The CDR3 sequence is CASSGLSVSGANVLTF. DNA of the CDR3: TGCGCCAGCAGCGGGCTGTCTGTGTCTGGGGCCAACGTCCTGACTTTC.

This clonotype was detected many times. For the CDR3, the DNA is TGTGCTAGTGGACTGGGGGAGAGCTCCTATAATTCACCCCTCCACTTT. Its protein is CASGLGESSYNSPLHF. V gene TRBV12-5 combines with J gene TRBJ1-6; weak D call: TRBD1 (5 bases). The CDR3 consists of 16 residues. Germline CDR1 is LGHNT and CDR2 is FRNRAP. Deletions cut 6 bases from V and 0 bases from J, with 12 bases between.

This clonotype was recorded many times. The chain has TRBV19 and TRBJ2-7; TRBD2 agrees at 7 bases. V dropped 3 bases and J dropped 5; count of bases not matched to a gene: 7. Germline-derived CDR1 and CDR2 are LNHDA and SQIVND (reference sequence). The CDR3 length is 14 residues. The CDR3 spells CASSMVAGRDEQYF. CDR3 coding DNA: TGTGCCAGTAGTATGGTAGCGGGTAGAGACGAGCAGTACTTC.

Remarks on this clonotype: A read error is possible here, since a much larger clone lies one base away. The chain uses TRBV6-5 and TRBJ2-4; D tentatively fits TRBD1 or TRBD2 (7 bases each). The CDR3 consists of 17 residues. Germline-derived CDR1 and CDR2 are MNHEY and SVGAGI. Here the CDR3 reads CASSYTAGGVAKNIQCF. CDR3 bases: TGTGCCAGCAGTTACACGGCAGGGGGGGTTGCCAAAAACATTCAGTGCTTC.

This clonotype was recorded at least ten times. The chain uses TRBV7-9 and TRBJ2-1; unclear D gene. The CDR3 is 13 amino acids. The V and J ends lost 5 bases and 6 bases respectively, with 11 bases between them. CDR1 and CDR2 from the germline V gene are SEHNR and FQNEAQ (reference sequence). The CDR3 here is CASSKTQANEQFF. The CDR3 DNA sequence: TGTGCCAGCAGCAAGACTCAGGCCAATGAGCAGTTCTTC.

This clonotype came up many times. The chain uses TRBV5-1 and TRBJ1-1; 9 nucleotides agree with TRBD1. The CDR3 is 18 amino acids. V lost 7 bases to trimming and J lost 1 base; unmatched junction nucleotides: 17. Per the germline V gene, CDR1 is SGHRS and CDR2 is YFSETQ. The CDR3 spells CASPKTGTGFIPNTEAFF. DNA for the CDR3: TGCGCCAGCCCTAAAACCGGGACAGGGTTTATCCCGAACACTGAAGCTTTCTTT.

The chain uses TRBV24-1 and TRBJ2-5, with D tentatively TRBD1 or TRBD2 (5 bases each). This CDR3 is built from 16 residues. Trimming left V 2 bases short and J 2 bases short, with 14 bases between. In germline, CDR1 is KGHDR, CDR2 SFDVKD. CDR3 sequence (DNA): TGTGCCACCAGTGATTCCTCCGGGACGGTACAAGAGACCCAGTACTTC. It translates to CATSDSSGTVQETQYF.

On this clonotype: A far larger clone is off by one base, so a read error is likely. The CDR3 region is CASSSVSYEQFF. The CDR3 DNA reads TGTGCCAGCAGCTCCGTCTCCTACGAGCAGTTCTTC. The chain recombines TRBV7-2 with TRBJ2-3; no clear D. TRBJ2-1 explains the end of the DNA better; the J call may be wrong. Looked up from germline, CDR1 is SGHTA and CDR2 is FQGNSA. The CDR3 is made up of 12 amino acids.

This clonotype occurred once. The chain carries TRBV11-2 and TRBJ2-1; 7 positions agree with TRBD1. J was trimmed by 4 bases and V by 5 bases; bases with no gene match: 5. Germline CDR1 reads SGHAT; CDR2 reads FQNNGV. CDR3 length: 14 amino acids. The CDR3 DNA reads as TGTGCCAGCAGCGAGAGACAGGGTTACAATGAGCAGTTCTTC. Its translation is CASSERQGYNEQFF.

V and J are TRBV2 and TRBJ2-1; D gene unclear. V dropped 3 bases and J dropped 3 bases, with 6 bases sitting between them. The CDR3 contains 13 residues. Germline V lookup: CDR1 SNHLY, CDR2 FYNNEI. The CDR3 nucleotides read TGTGCCAGCAGTGATCGGGTCTACAATGAGCAGTTCTTC. Amino acid sequence: CASSDRVYNEQFF.